Below, one T cell receptor (beta chain) is given with its context. Its antigen is unknown. TCRdb's table, derived via immunoSEQ multiplex PCR, lists solely in-frame clones and lacks some. The sample has approximately 100,000 clones; around nine tenths are singletons. Trimming cost V 4 bases and J 9 bases, with 14 bases left between them. This CDR3 region has 13 residues. CDR1 and CDR2 (germline): SGHAT, FQNNGV. These data belong to a study of T cell responses to AZD1222 COVID-19 vaccine. About the research overall: Second-dose groups at about 4 or about 12 weeks were pooled. The study's findings and limits: Regions 160-218 and 743-854 dominated among vaccine-associated CD4 TCRs spanning spike. Compared with day 0, the breadth and depth of the Spike-specific TCR repertoire rose significantly after two doses of AZD1222. White British people made up most donors, females outnumbered males, and clonal diversity was possibly underestimated.

This TCR came from an adult in good health. The rearrangement links TRBV11-2 to TRBJ2-3, with D hard to call. The source was peripheral blood, collected on day 0 of AZD1222 vaccination. This chain's CDR3 is CASSSLTLGTQYF. The CDR3 DNA reads as TGTGCCAGCAGCTCCCTCACCCTAGGGACGCAGTATTTT.